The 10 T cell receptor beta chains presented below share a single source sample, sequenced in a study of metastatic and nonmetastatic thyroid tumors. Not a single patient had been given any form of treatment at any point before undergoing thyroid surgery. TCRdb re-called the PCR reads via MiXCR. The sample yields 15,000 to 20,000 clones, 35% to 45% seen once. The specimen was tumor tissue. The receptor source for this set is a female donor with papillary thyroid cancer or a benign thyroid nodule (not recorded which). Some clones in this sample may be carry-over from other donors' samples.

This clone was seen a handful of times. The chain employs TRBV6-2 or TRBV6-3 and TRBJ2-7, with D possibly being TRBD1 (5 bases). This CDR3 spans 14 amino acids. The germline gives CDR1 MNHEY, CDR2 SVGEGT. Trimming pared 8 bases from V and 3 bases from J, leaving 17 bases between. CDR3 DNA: TGTGCCAGCCGCCTGGCAGGGATAAGCTACGAGCAGTACTTC. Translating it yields CASRLAGISYEQYF.

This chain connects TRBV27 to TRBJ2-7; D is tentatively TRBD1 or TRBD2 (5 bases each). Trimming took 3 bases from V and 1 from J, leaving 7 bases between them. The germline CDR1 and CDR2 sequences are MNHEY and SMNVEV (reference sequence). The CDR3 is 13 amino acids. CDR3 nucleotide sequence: TGTGCCAGCAGTTTTGGGGGTTCCTACGAGCAGTACTTC. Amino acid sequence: CASSFGGSYEQYF.

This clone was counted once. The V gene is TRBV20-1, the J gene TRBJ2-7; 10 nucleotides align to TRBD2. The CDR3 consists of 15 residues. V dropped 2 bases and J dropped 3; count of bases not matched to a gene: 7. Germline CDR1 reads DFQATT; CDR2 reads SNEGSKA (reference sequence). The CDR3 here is CSARSQRGGGYEQYF. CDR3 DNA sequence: TGCAGTGCTAGATCACAGCGGGGGGGCGGCTACGAGCAGTACTTC.

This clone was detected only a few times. The chain's CDR3 is CASSLAGASYEQYF. CDR3 sequence (DNA): TGTGCCAGCAGCTTAGCGGGAGCCTCCTACGAGCAGTACTTC. The chain is built from TRBV2 and TRBJ2-7; TRBD2 matches at 9 bases. Per germline, CDR1 SNHLY and CDR2 FYNNEI. V trimming: 6 bases; J trimming: 0 bases; junction bases outside the gene matches: 3. The CDR3 loop spans 14 amino acids.

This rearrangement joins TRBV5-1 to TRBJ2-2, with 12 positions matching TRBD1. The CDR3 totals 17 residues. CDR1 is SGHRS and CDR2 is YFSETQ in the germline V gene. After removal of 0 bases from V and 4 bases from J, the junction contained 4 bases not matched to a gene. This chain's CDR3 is CASSLGDRGLITGELFF. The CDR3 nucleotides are TGCGCCAGCAGCTTGGGGGACAGGGGGCTAATCACCGGGGAGCTGTTTTTT.

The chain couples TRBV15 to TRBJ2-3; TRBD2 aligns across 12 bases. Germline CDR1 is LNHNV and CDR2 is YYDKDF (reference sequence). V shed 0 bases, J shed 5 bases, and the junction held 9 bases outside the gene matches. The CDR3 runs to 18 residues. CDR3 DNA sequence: TGTGCCACCAGCAGAGATACTCTAGCGGGAGGGCGAGGAGATACGCAGTATTTT. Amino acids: CATSRDTLAGGRGDTQYF.

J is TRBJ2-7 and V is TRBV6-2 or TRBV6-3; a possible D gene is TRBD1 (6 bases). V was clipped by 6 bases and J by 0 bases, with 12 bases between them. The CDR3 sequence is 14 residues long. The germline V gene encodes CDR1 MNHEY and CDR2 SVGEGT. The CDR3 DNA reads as TGTGCCAGCAGGAGCGGACAGAACTCCTACGAGCAGTACTTC. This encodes CASRSGQNSYEQYF.

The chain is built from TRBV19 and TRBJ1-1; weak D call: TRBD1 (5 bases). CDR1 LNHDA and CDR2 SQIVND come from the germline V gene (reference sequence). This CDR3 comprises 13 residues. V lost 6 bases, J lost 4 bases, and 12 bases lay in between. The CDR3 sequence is CASRSRAGTEAFF. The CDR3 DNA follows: TGTGCCAGTAGGAGCAGGGCCGGCACTGAAGCTTTCTTT.

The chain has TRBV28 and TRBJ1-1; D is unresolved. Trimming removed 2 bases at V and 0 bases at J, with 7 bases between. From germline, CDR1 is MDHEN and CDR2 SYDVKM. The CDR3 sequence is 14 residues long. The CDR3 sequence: CASSLSGMNTEAFF. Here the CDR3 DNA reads TGTGCCAGCAGTTTAAGCGGAATGAACACTGAAGCTTTCTTT.

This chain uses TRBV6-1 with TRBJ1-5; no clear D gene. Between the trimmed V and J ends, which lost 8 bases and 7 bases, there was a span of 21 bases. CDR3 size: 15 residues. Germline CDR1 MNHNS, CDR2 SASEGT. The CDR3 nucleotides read TGTGCCAGCCAATGGGAGGGAAGGTCATTACAGCCCCAGCATTTT. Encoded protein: CASQWEGRSLQPQHF.